Presented here are 11 T cell receptor beta chains from one specimen sequenced in a study of T cells in Graves' hyperthyroidism and ophthalmopathy. It was RNA transcripts that yielded the amplified TCR beta CDR3 regions. Using the HTBI primer set, a first-round RT-PCR was run on the TCR CDR3. TCRdb used MiXCR to reprocess the multiplex PCR reads, holding one entry per CDR3 protein. The table has roughly 650,000 distinct CDR3 sequences, 16% seen once. The sample comprised blood. These receptors all come from a woman in her thirties or forties with Graves' ophthalmopathy.

The V call is TRBV6-1, the J call TRBJ1-2; D call uncertain. The V gene's germline CDR1 is MNHNS and CDR2 SASEGT. V lost 0 bases, J lost 4 bases, and 12 bases lay in between. This CDR3 spans 15 amino acids. CDR3 coding DNA: TGTGCCAGCAGTGAAGCTGGGATACAACTCTATGGCTACACCTTC. Translating it yields CASSEAGIQLYGYTF.

This clonotype was observed many times. The chain uses TRBV11-1 and TRBJ2-3; the D gene is possibly TRBD2 (6 bases). The V and J ends lost 2 bases and 4 bases respectively, with 25 bases between them. The CDR3 sequence is 19 residues long. From germline, CDR1 is SGHAT and CDR2 FQDESV (reference sequence). CDR3: CASSLYGSGARSWADTQYF. The CDR3 DNA is TGTGCCAGCAGCTTATATGGATCGGGAGCTAGGAGTTGGGCAGATACGCAGTATTTT.

This clonotype was counted only a few times. V usage is TRBV12-3 or TRBV12-4 and J usage is TRBJ2-2, with 10 nucleotides matching TRBD2. Trimming at V came to 3 bases and at J to 6 bases, leaving 7 bases not matched to a gene. The CDR3 has 16 amino acids. In DNA, the CDR3 is TGTGCCAGCAGTTTTAGGAGCGGGGGGGCCGCCGGGGAGCTGTTTTTT. Translation: CASSFRSGGAAGELFF.

CDR3 sequence (DNA): TGCGCCAGCAGCCAGCAGTTTGTCGGGAGGTACGAGCAGTACTTC. Protein: CASSQQFVGRYEQYF. The rearrangement joins TRBV4-1 to TRBJ2-7; TRBD2 matches at 7 bases. J lost 4 bases, V lost 3 bases, and 9 bases had no gene match. This CDR3 is 15 amino acids long. Germline V gene lookup returns CDR1 MGHRA and CDR2 YSYEKL.

Turning to this clonotype: Just one base apart from a much larger clone, this may be a read error. Likely a read error: the CDR3 ends without its conserved phenylalanine or tryptophan. The chain links TRBV6-1 to TRBJ1-1; no firm D call. This CDR3 spans 12 amino acids. Trimming pared 1 base from V and 5 bases from J, leaving 5 bases between. Germline values: CDR1 MNHNS, CDR2 SASEGT. CDR3 residues: CASSEVETEAFL. CDR3 coding DNA: TGTGCCAGCAGTGAAGTCGAGACTGAAGCTTTCCTT.

The genes are TRBV29-1 and TRBJ1-1; D may be TRBD1 (5 bases). Deletions cut 7 bases from V and 6 bases from J, with 12 bases between. Germline CDR1 and CDR2: SQVTM and ANQGSEA. The CDR3 has 11 amino acids. Here the CDR3 reads CSAKQTAEAFF. For the CDR3, the DNA is TGCAGCGCAAAACAGACAGCTGAAGCTTTCTTT.

This clonotype was observed at least ten times. The chain combines TRBV3-1 with TRBJ1-2; D gene ambiguous. V dropped 5 bases and J dropped 3 bases, with 13 bases sitting between them. Germline values: CDR1 LGHDT, CDR2 YNNKEL (reference sequence). CDR3 length equals 14 residues. The chain's CDR3 is CASSSSGGHYGYTF. The CDR3 DNA sequence: TGTGCCAGCAGCTCTTCTGGCGGCCACTATGGCTACACCTTC.

Only a few counts were recorded for this clonotype. This chain uses TRBV29-1 with TRBJ2-2; maybe TRBD1 (5 bases). V was pared by 5 bases and J by 5 bases, with 9 bases between. The germline V gene has CDR1 SQVTM and CDR2 ANQGSEA. The CDR3 spans 12 residues. The CDR3 DNA is TGCAGCGTTAAGGGGTGGACCGGGGAGCTGTTTTTT. This sequence encodes CSVKGWTGELFF.

This clonotype has more than one count but fewer than ten. This chain links TRBV28 with TRBJ2-1, with a tentative D call TRBD1 (7 bases). V dropped 6 bases and J dropped 8 bases, with 20 bases sitting between them. Germline assignment: CDR1 MDHEN and CDR2 SYDVKM. The CDR3 is made up of 15 amino acids. CDR3 in DNA: TGTGCCAGCAGAGGATCGGAGGGGGCAACCCATGAGCAGTTCTTC. It specifies CASRGSEGATHEQFF.

This clonotype was seen many times. The chain is built from TRBV7-3 and TRBJ1-1; D uncertain. The CDR3 sequence is 13 residues long. Trimming pared 5 bases from V and 0 bases from J, leaving 7 bases between. Looked up from germline, CDR1 is SGHTA and CDR2 is FQGTGA. CDR3 protein: CASSRNMNTEAFF. DNA of the CDR3: TGTGCCAGCAGCAGGAATATGAACACTGAAGCTTTCTTT.

This clonotype was seen a few times. This chain joins TRBV6-5 and TRBJ1-1; possible D gene TRBD1, 5 bases. V shed 2 bases and J shed 4 bases, with 17 bases lying between them. This CDR3 comprises 16 residues. CDR1 is MNHEY and CDR2 is SVGAGI in the germline V gene. CDR3 amino acids: CASSYRTGLEFTEAFF. CDR3 bases: TGTGCCAGCAGTTACCGAACAGGATTGGAGTTCACTGAAGCTTTCTTT.